This passage covers 5 T cell receptor beta chains from one sample sequenced in a study of CD8+ T cells in alopecia areata (dated by TCRdb to the late 2010s). The library was built by means of the immunoSEQ multiplex PCR assay. RNA was extracted from all samples and reverse transcribed into cDNA, which served as template for TCR sequencing. TCRdb retrieved this table from immuneACCESS and kept in-frame rearrangements only. Not all clones are present; in checked studies, unresolved V genes account for under half, and no reason is known for the remainder. The sample table records around 70,000 clones; roughly 30% of these occur just once. The top ten clones comprise 15% of the sample. The time point label, read with the paper, signifies: 4 weeks on oral tofacitinib. This specimen's treatment or condition label, interpreted: oral pan-JAK inhibitor, 5-10 mg twice daily. This sample comprised CD8+ T cells sorted from blood, obtained at week 4, from a patient treated with tofacitinib. The receptors were gathered from a human donor with alopecia areata.

This clone came up many times. The V gene is TRBV19, the J gene TRBJ2-6; 9 nucleotides agree with TRBD1. The germline V gene has CDR1 LNHDA and CDR2 SQIVND (reference sequence). The CDR3 length is 16 residues. The J segment lost 0 bases and the V segment lost 7 bases, leaving 4 bases of the junction unmatched. The CDR3 DNA is TGTGCCAGTACACCGACAGGGGGCTCTGGGGCCAACGTCCTGACTTTC. Translating it yields CASTPTGGSGANVLTF.

The rearrangement uses TRBV15 and TRBJ2-7; TRBD2 aligns across 8 bases. The CDR3 contains 15 residues. From germline, CDR1 is LNHNV and CDR2 YYDKDF (reference sequence). V lost 5 bases to trimming and J lost 2 bases; unmatched junction nucleotides: 8. CDR3 in DNA: TGTGCCACCAGCCCAAGGGCGGGAGGCCCCTACGAGCAGTACTTC. Its protein is CATSPRAGGPYEQYF.

The chain carries TRBV29-1 and TRBJ2-7, with 10 nucleotides matching TRBD2. V dropped 0 bases and J dropped 4; count of bases not matched to a gene: 6. The germline V gene has CDR1 SQVTM and CDR2 ANQGSEA. This CDR3 contains 15 residues. CDR3 loop: CSVEEAGGSRYEQYF. The CDR3 region has the DNA TGCAGCGTTGAAGAAGCGGGAGGGTCAAGGTACGAGCAGTACTTC.

This clone has more than one count but fewer than ten. This chain connects TRBV11-2 to TRBJ2-1, with TRBD2 identical over 9 bases. V was clipped by 2 bases and J by 8 bases; unmatched bases: 10. Germline CDR1 and CDR2: SGHAT and FQNNGV. The CDR3 spans 16 residues. The DNA for the CDR3 is TGTGCCAGCAGCTTAATGCTAGCGGGACCGTGGGATGAGCAGTTCTTC. As protein: CASSLMLAGPWDEQFF. Full variable domain (outside the CDR3, taken from reference TRBV11-2 and TRBJ2-1): EAGVAQSPRYKIIEKRQSVAFWCNPISGHATLYWYQQILGQGPKLLIQFQNNGVVDDSQLPKDRFSAERLKGVDSTLKIQPAKLEDSAVYLCASSLMLAGPWDEQFFGPGTRLTVL.

This clone was detected many times. The chain links TRBV27 to TRBJ1-5, with D unclear. CDR1 is MNHEY, CDR2 SMNVEV, per germline (reference sequence). This CDR3 spans 15 amino acids. The germline V and J ends were trimmed by 8 bases and 1 base, with 15 bases remaining between them. CDR3 in DNA: TGTGCCAGCGCAGCCGGGATAGAGAGCAATCAGCCCCAGCATTTT. Protein product: CASAAGIESNQPQHF.